This T cell receptor beta chain was found in a study of blood T cell repertoires in COVID-19. Study background: COVID-19 samples collected from the United States, Italy and Spain covered acute and convalescent phases. Nucleic acid was either cDNA or gDNA, and it came from T cells, B-cell-depleted T cells, or PBMCs.

Between the trimmed V and J ends, which lost 7 bases and 3 bases, there was a span of 15 bases. This CDR3 region has 14 residues. Germline V gene sequence: CDR1 MNHEY, CDR2 SVGAGI. In the original analysis: Estimation of nucleated cell counts was performed using reference gene primer amplification. Here immunoSEQ multiplex PCR was the method, and the copy in TCRdb shows in-frame clones only, minus some. V and J calls plus clone size are reproduced from that table; the DNA served to infer D and trimming. This sample yields about 120,000 clones, of which over 70% are seen a single time; under 3% belongs to the top ten.

This TCR was sampled from a man between 65 and 79 years old with acute or convalescent COVID-19. This chain links TRBV6-5 with TRBJ1-1; D is perhaps TRBD1 (5 bases). Sequences were obtained from peripheral blood. The CDR3 DNA is TGTGCCAGCACCCCCCTCCCCAGGGACACTGAAGCTTTCTTT. It specifies CASTPLPRDTEAFF.